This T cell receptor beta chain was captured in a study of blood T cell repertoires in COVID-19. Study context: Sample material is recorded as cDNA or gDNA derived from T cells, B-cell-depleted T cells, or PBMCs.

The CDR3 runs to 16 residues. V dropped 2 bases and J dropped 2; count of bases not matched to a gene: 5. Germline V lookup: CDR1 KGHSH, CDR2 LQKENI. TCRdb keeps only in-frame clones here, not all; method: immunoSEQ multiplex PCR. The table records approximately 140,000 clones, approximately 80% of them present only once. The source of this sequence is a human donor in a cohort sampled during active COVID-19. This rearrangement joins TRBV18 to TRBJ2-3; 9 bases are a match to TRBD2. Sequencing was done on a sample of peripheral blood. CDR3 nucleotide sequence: TGTGCCAGCTCACCATTGGCGGGGGGGAACACAGATACGCAGTATTTT. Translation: CASSPLAGGNTDTQYF.